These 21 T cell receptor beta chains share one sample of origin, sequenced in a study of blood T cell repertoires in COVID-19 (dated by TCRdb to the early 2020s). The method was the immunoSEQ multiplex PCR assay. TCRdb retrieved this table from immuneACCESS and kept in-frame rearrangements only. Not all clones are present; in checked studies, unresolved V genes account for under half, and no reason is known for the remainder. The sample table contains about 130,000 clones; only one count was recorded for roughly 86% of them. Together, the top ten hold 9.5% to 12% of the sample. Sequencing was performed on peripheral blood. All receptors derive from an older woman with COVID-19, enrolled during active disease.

CDR3 amino acids: CASSDGPDSLSSYNSPLHF. CDR3 DNA: TGTGCCAGCAGTGACGGCCCGGACAGCCTGAGCTCCTATAATTCACCCCTCCACTTT. The rearrangement joins TRBV6-1 to TRBJ1-6; TRBD1 might be the D (6 bases). This CDR3 is 19 amino acids long. V was cut by 3 bases and J by 0 bases, with 18 bases left in between. In germline, CDR1 is MNHNS, CDR2 SASEGT.

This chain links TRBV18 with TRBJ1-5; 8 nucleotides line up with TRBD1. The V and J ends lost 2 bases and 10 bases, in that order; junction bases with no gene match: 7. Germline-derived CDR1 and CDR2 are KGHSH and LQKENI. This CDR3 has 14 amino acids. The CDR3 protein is CASSPGDRSGPQHF. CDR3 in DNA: TGTGCCAGCTCACCAGGGGACAGGTCGGGCCCCCAGCATTTT.

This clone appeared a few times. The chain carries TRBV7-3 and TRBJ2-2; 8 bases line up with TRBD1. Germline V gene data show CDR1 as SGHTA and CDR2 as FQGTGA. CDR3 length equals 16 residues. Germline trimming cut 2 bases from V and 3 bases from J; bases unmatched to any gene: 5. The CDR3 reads CASSLYRGADTGELFF. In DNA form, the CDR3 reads TGTGCCAGCAGCTTATACAGGGGGGCAGACACCGGGGAGCTGTTTTTT.

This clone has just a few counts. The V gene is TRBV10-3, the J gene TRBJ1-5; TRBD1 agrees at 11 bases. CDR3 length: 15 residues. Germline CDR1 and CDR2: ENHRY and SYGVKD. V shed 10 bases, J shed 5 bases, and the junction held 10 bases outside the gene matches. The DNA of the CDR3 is TGTGCCACGCTCCGGGACAGGGGGGGCGATCAGCCCCAGCATTTT. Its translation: CATLRDRGGDQPQHF.

This CDR3 reads CASSLGLAGADTQYF. For the CDR3, the DNA is TGTGCCAGCAGCTTAGGACTAGCGGGGGCAGATACGCAGTATTTT. The chain employs TRBV11-2 and TRBJ2-3, with 12 bases matching TRBD2. Germline CDR1 reads SGHAT; CDR2 reads FQNNGV. This CDR3 region has 15 residues. The V and J ends lost 1 base and 4 bases, in that order; junction bases with no gene match: 0.

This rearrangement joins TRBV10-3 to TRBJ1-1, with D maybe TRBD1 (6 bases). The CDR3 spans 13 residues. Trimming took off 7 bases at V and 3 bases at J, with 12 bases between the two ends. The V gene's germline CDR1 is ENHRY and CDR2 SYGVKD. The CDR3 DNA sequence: TGTGCCATCACTTCAGAGGGGGACACTGAAGCTTTCTTT. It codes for CAITSEGDTEAFF.

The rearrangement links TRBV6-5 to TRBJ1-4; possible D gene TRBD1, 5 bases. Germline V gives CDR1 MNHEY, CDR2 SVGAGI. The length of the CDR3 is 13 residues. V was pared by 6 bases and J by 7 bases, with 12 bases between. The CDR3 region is CASRARDGEKLFF. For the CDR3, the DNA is TGTGCCAGCAGGGCCAGGGATGGTGAAAAACTGTTTTTT.

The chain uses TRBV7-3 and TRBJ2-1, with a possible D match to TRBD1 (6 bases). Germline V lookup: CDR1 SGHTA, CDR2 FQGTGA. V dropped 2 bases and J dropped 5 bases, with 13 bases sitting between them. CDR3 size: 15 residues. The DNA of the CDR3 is TGTGCCAGCAGCTTATCTCCAGGGGCCAACAATGAGCAGTTCTTC. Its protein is CASSLSPGANNEQFF.

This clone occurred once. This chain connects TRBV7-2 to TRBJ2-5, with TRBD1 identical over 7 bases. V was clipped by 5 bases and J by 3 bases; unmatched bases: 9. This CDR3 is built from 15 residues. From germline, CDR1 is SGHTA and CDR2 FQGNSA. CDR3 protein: CASSRLLGQKETQYF. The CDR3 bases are TGTGCCAGCAGCCGGTTGTTGGGACAGAAAGAGACCCAGTACTTC.

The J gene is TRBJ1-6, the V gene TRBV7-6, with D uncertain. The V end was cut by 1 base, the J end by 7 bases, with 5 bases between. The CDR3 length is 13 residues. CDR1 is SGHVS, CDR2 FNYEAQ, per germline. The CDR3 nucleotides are TGTGCCAGCAGCTTAGTCGAGAATTCACCCCTCCACTTT. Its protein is CASSLVENSPLHF.

CDR3 sequence reads: CASSLQQGFYTEAFF. For the CDR3, the DNA is TGTGCCAGCAGCTTACAACAGGGGTTCTACACTGAAGCTTTCTTT. This rearrangement joins TRBV27 to TRBJ1-1; 7 bases are shared with TRBD1. Losses at the gene ends were 6 bases for V and 3 bases for J; bases not matched to a gene: 10. The CDR3 has 15 amino acids. Germline assignment: CDR1 MNHEY and CDR2 SMNVEV (reference sequence).

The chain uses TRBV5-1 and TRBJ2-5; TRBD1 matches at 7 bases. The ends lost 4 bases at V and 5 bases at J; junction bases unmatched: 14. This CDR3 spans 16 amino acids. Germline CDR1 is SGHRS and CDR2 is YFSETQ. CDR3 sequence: CASSLDRVLSWETQYF. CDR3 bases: TGCGCCAGCAGCCTTGACAGGGTTTTATCTTGGGAGACCCAGTACTTC.

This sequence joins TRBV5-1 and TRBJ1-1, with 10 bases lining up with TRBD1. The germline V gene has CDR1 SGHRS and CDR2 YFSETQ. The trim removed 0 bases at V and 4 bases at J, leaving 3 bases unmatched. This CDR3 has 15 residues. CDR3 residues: CASSLDGQGGTEAFF. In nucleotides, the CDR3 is TGCGCCAGCAGCTTGGACGGACAGGGGGGCACTGAAGCTTTCTTT.

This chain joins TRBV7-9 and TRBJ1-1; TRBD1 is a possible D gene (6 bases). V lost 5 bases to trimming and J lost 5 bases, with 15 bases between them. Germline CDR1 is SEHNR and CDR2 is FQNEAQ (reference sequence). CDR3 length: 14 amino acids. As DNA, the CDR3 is TGTGCCAGCAGCCCCAACAGGGTTGTGACTGAAGCTTTCTTT. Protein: CASSPNRVVTEAFF. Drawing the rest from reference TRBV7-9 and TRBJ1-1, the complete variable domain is DTGVSQNPRHKITKRGQNVTFRCDPISEHNRLYWYRQTLGQGPEFLTYFQNEAQLEKSRLLSDRFSAERPKGSFSTLEIQRTEQGDSAMYLCASSPNRVVTEAFFGQGTRLTVV.

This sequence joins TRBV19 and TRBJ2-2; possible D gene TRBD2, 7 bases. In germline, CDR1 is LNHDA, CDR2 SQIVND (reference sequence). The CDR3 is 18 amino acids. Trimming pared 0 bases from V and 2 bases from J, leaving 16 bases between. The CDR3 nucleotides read TGTGCCAGTAGTATAGAGTGGGGGCTAGCGGCTAACACCGGGGAGCTGTTTTTT. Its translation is CASSIEWGLAANTGELFF.

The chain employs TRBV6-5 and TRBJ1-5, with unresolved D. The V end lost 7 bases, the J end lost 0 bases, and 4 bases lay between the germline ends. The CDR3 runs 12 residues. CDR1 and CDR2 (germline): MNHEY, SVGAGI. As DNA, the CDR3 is TGTGCCAGCACCTATAGCAATCAGCCCCAGCATTTT. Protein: CASTYSNQPQHF.

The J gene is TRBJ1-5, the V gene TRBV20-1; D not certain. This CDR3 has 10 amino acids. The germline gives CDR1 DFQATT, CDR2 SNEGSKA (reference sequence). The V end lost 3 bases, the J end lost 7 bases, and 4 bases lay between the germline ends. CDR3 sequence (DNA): TGCAGTGCTAGCGGGCAGCCCCAGCATTTT. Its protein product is CSASGQPQHF.

CDR3 nucleotide sequence: TGTGCCAGCAGCCCCTCGCCCGCGGCGGGCTATGGCTACACCTTC. Translated, it gives CASSPSPAAGYGYTF. The chain uses TRBV5-5 and TRBJ1-2; no definite D call. This CDR3 has 15 residues. The germline CDR1 and CDR2 sequences are SGHKS and YYEKEE (reference sequence). The V and J ends lost 4 bases and 4 bases respectively, with 17 bases between them.

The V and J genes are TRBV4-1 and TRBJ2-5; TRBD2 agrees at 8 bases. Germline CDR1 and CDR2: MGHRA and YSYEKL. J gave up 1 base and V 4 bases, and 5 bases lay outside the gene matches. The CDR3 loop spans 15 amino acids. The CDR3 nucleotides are TGCGCCAGCAGCCCTCCCGGGGGGGGCCAAGAGACCCAGTACTTC. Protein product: CASSPPGGGQETQYF.

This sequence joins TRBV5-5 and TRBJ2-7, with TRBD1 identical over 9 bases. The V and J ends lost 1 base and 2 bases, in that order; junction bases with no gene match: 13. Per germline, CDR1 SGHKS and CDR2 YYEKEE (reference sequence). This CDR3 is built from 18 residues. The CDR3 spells CASSLRSVRGTGTYEQYF. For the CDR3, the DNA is TGTGCCAGCAGCTTGCGTTCTGTCCGCGGGACAGGGACCTACGAGCAGTACTTC. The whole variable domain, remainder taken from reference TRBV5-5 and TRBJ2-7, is DAGVTQSPTHLIKTRGQQVTLRCSPISGHKSVSWYQQVLGQGPQFIFQYYEKEERGRGNFPDRFSARQFPNYSSELNVNALLLGDSALYLCASSLRSVRGTGTYEQYFGPGTRLTVT.

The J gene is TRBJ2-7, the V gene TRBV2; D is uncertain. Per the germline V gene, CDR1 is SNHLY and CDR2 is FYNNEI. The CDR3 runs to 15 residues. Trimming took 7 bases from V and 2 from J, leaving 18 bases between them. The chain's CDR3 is CASIKQQIPPYEQYF. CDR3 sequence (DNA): TGTGCCAGCATCAAACAGCAAATCCCTCCCTACGAGCAGTACTTC.